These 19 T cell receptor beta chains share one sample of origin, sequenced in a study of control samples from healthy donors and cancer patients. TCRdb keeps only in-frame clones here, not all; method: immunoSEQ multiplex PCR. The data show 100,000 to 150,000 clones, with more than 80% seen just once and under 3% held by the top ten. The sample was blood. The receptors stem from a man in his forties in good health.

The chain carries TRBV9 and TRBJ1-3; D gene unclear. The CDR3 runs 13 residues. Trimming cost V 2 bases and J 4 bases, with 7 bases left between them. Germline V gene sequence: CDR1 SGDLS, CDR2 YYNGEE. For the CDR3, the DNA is TGTGCCAGCAGCGTTAACGTGGGAAACACCATATATTTT. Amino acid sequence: CASSVNVGNTIYF.

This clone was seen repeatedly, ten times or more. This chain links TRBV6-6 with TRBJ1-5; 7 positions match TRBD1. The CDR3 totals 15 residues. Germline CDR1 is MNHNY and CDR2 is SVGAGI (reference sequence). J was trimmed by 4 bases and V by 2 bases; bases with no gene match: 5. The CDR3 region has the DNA TGTGCCAGCAGTTACCCACAGACAGGGAATCAGCCCCAGCATTTT. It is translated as CASSYPQTGNQPQHF.

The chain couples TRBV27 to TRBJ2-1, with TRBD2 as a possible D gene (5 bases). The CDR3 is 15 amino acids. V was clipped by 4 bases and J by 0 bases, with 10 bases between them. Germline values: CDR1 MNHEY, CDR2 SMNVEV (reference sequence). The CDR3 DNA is TGTGCCAGCAGTTCACAAGGAGGCTCCTACAATGAGCAGTTCTTC. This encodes CASSSQGGSYNEQFF.

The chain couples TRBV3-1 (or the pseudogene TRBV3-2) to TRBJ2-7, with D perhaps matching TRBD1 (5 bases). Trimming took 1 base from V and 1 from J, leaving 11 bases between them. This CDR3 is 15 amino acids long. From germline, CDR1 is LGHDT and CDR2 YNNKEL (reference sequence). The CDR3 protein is CASSQVPDSSYEQYF. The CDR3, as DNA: TGTGCCAGCAGCCAAGTCCCTGACAGTTCCTACGAGCAGTACTTC.

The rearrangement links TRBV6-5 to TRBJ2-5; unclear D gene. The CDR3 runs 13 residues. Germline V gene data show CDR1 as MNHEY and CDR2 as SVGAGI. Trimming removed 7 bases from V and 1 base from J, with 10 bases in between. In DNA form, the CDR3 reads TGTGCCAGCATCCTGGGAACCCAAGAGACCCAGTACTTC. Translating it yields CASILGTQETQYF.

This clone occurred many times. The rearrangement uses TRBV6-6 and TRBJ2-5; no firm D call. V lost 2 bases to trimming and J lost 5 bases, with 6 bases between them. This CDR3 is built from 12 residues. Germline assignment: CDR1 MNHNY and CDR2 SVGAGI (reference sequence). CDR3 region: CASSYPEETQYF. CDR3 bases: TGTGCCAGCAGTTACCCCGAGGAGACCCAGTACTTC.

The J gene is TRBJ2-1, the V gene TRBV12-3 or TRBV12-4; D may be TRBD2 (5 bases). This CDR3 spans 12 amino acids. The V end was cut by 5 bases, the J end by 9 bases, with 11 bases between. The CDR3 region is CASSPSISEQFF. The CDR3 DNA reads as TGTGCCAGCAGTCCTAGCATCAGTGAGCAGTTCTTC.

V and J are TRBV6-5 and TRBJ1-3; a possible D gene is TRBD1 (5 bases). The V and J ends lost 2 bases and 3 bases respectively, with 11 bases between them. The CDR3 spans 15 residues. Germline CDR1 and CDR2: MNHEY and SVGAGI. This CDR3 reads CASSYGGQGGNTIYF. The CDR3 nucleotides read TGTGCCAGCAGTTACGGTGGTCAGGGTGGAAACACCATATATTTT.

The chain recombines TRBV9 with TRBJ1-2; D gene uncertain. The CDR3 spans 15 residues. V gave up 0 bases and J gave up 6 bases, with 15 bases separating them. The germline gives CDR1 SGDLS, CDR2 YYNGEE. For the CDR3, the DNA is TGTGCCAGCAGCGTAGTTCCGGACGGCCTCCATGGCTACACCTTC. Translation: CASSVVPDGLHGYTF.

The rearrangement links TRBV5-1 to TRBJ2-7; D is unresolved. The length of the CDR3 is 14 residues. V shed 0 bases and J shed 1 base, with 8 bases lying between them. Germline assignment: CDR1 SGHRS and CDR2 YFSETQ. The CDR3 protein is CASSLASGSYEQYF. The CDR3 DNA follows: TGCGCCAGCAGCTTGGCGTCTGGATCCTACGAGCAGTACTTC.

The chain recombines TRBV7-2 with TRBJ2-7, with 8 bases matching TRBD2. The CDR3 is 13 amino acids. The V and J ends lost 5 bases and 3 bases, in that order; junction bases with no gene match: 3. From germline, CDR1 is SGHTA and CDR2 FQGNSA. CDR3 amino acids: CASSESGGYEQYF. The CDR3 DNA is TGTGCCAGCAGCGAAAGCGGGGGCTACGAGCAGTACTTC.

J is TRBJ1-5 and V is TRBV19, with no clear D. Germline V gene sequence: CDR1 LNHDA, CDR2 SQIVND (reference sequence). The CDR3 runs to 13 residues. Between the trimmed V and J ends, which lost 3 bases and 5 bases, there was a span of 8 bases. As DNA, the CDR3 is TGTGCCAGTAGTATTCCGCCGTATCAGCCCCAGCATTTT. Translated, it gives CASSIPPYQPQHF.

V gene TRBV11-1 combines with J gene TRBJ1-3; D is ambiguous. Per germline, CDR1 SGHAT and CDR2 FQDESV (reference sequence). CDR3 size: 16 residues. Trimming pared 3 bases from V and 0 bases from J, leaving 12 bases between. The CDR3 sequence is CASSLFSGVSGNTIYF. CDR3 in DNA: TGTGCCAGCAGCTTGTTCTCAGGAGTCTCTGGAAACACCATATATTTT.

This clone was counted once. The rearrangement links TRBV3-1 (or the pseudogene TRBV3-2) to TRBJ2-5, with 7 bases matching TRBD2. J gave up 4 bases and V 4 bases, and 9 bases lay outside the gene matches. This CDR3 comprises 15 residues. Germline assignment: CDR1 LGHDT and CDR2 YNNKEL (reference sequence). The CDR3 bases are TGTGCCAGCAGCCGGGTTCGGGGGGAGGGAGAGACCCAGTACTTC. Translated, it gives CASSRVRGEGETQYF.

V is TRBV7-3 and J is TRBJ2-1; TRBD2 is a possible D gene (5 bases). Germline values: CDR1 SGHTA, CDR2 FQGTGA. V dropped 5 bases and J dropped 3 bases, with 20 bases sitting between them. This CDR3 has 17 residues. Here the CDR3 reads CASSPRASRAGYNEQFF. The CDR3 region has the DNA TGTGCCAGCAGCCCAAGGGCCAGCCGGGCGGGCTACAATGAGCAGTTCTTC.

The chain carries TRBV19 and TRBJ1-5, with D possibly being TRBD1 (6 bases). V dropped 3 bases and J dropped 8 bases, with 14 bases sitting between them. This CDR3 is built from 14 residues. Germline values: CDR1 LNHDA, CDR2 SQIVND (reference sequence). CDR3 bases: TGTGCCAGTAGTATCTCCGGGACACATGAGCCCCAGCATTTT. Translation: CASSISGTHEPQHF. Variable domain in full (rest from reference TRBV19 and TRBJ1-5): DGGITQSPKYLFRKEGQNVTLSCEQNLNHDAMYWYRQDPGQGLRLIYYSQIVNDFQKGDIAEGYSVSREKKESFPLTVTSAQKNPTAFYLCASSISGTHEPQHFGDGTRLSIL.

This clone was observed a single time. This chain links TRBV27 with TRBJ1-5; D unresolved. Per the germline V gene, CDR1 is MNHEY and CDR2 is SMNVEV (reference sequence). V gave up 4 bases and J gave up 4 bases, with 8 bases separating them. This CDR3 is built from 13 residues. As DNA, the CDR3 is TGTGCCAGCAGTTACCTGGGGAATCAGCCCCAGCATTTT. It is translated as CASSYLGNQPQHF.

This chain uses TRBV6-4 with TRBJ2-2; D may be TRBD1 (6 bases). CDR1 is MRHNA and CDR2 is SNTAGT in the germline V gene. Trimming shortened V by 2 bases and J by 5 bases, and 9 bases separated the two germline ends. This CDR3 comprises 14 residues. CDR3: CASSDPGQTGELFF. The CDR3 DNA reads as TGTGCCAGCAGTGACCCCGGACAGACCGGGGAGCTGTTTTTT.

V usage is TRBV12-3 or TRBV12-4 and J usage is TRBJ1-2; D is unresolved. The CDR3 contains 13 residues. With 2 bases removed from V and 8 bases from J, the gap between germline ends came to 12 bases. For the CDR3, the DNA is TGTGCCAGCAGTTTAAGGGAAACTATGGGCTACACCTTC. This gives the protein CASSLRETMGYTF.